These 27 T cell receptor beta chains were all obtained from the same sample, sequenced in a study of T-cell memory formation after mild COVID-19. Each CDR3 protein is one row after TCRdb ran MiXCR on the 5' RACE reads. The data hold almost 350,000 distinct CDR3 sequences, with approximately 22% observed a single time. Material: PBMCs or a T cell subset sorted from them (not recorded which). These receptors all stem from a man aged 18-30 years who had mild COVID-19 (a few samples of this study predate the infection). Cell type and time point are not known.

The chain links TRBV6-4 to TRBJ2-3, with 8 bases lining up with TRBD1. Germline lookup yields CDR1 MRHNA and CDR2 SNTAGT. The length of the CDR3 is 15 residues. The junction had 6 bases not matched to a gene; V was cut back by 3 bases and J by 4 bases. DNA of the CDR3: TGTGCCAGCAGTGAGCAGGGGGCAGTGGCAGATACGCAGTATTTT. Its translation: CASSEQGAVADTQYF.

This rearrangement joins TRBV5-6 to TRBJ2-2; D is undetermined. This CDR3 region has 13 residues. Germline CDR1 SGHDT, CDR2 YYEEEE. Trimming pared 2 bases from V and 7 bases from J, leaving 9 bases between. CDR3 DNA sequence: TGTGCCAGCAGCTTCGCCCTAGACGGGGAGCTGTTTTTT. Encoded protein: CASSFALDGELFF.

The J gene is TRBJ1-5, the V gene TRBV24-1; no clear D gene. The CDR3 loop spans 19 amino acids. Germline V CDR1 and CDR2: KGHDR, SFDVKD. Trimming left V 3 bases short and J 6 bases short, with 26 bases between. The DNA for the CDR3 is TGTGCCACCAGTGATCCGGTCTCGGTGGACTTTCAGACGACTCAGCCCCAGCATTTT. Translation: CATSDPVSVDFQTTQPQHF.

In this sample, this clonotype turned up a few times. The chain is built from TRBV7-2 and TRBJ1-5; TRBD1 might be the D (5 bases). Germline lookup yields CDR1 SGHTA and CDR2 FQGNSA. The CDR3 has 13 amino acids. The V end was cut by 8 bases, the J end by 6 bases, with 14 bases between. The CDR3 DNA reads as TGTGCCAGCGCTCCCTGGGGGGGTCAGCCCCAGCATTTT. Translated, it gives CASAPWGGQPQHF.

This clonotype was observed a handful of times. The chain is built from TRBV9 and TRBJ2-2; no clear D. CDR3 length: 16 amino acids. From germline, CDR1 is SGDLS and CDR2 YYNGEE. The V end lost 4 bases, the J end lost 1 base, and 14 bases lay between the germline ends. In nucleotides, the CDR3 is TGTGCCAGCAGCCCAGAGGTAGCTGGGAACACCGGGGAGCTGTTTTTT. Translation: CASSPEVAGNTGELFF.

The rearrangement links TRBV28 to TRBJ1-5, with 8 bases matching TRBD1. Germline loops: CDR1 MDHEN, CDR2 SYDVKM. CDR3 size: 15 residues. With V trimmed by 6 bases and J by 5 bases, 9 bases remained unmatched. The CDR3 bases are TGTGCCAGCAGCCCAACCGGACAGGGTTATCAGCCCCAGCATTTT. Its protein product is CASSPTGQGYQPQHF.

This rearrangement joins TRBV20-1 to TRBJ2-7; D not certain. Trimming removed 3 bases at V and 1 base at J, with 16 bases between. The germline CDR1 and CDR2 sequences are DFQATT and SNEGSKA (reference sequence). CDR3 size: 15 residues. This CDR3 reads CSASIPQDGSYEQYV. The DNA for the CDR3 is TGCAGTGCTAGCATCCCCCAGGACGGATCCTACGAGCAGTACGTC.

The chain has TRBV24-1 and TRBJ2-5, with TRBD2 matching over 9 bases. V was pared by 3 bases and J by 1 base, with 8 bases of the junction left unmatched. The CDR3 runs to 17 residues. Germline CDR1 reads KGHDR; CDR2 reads SFDVKD. CDR3 in DNA: TGTGCCACCAGTGATCCAGCCACTAGCGGGCCCCAAGAGACCCAGTACTTC. It specifies CATSDPATSGPQETQYF.

V usage is TRBV7-9 and J usage is TRBJ2-5; 8 bases line up with TRBD2. The CDR3 spans 14 residues. From germline, CDR1 is SEHNR and CDR2 FQNEAQ (reference sequence). V shed 8 bases, J shed 4 bases, and the junction held 9 bases outside the gene matches. The CDR3 nucleotides read TGTGCCAGCCGACCCGGGGGGGCCGGAGAGACCCAGTACTTC. Protein sequence: CASRPGGAGETQYF.

V is TRBV5-1 and J is TRBJ1-6, with no clear D. The CDR3 runs 15 residues. The ends were cut back, 1 base at V and 0 bases at J, with 5 bases in the middle. In germline, CDR1 is SGHRS, CDR2 YFSETQ. The CDR3: CASSLTGSYNSPLHF. In DNA, the CDR3 is TGCGCCAGCAGCTTGACGGGCTCCTATAATTCACCCCTCCACTTT.

This rearrangement joins TRBV7-2 to TRBJ2-3; 8 nucleotides match TRBD2. CDR1 and CDR2 from the germline V gene are SGHTA and FQGNSA. The J segment lost 9 bases and the V segment lost 2 bases, leaving 10 bases of the junction unmatched. This CDR3 is built from 15 residues. Written as DNA, the CDR3 is TGTGCCAGCAGCTTACAGCGGGGGCCACGGGAAACGCAGTATTTT. Translating it yields CASSLQRGPRETQYF.

This clonotype has more than one count but fewer than ten. The genes are TRBV5-1 and TRBJ1-2, with 8 nucleotides matching TRBD1. The V gene's germline CDR1 is SGHRS and CDR2 YFSETQ. CDR3 size: 14 residues. V shed 4 bases, J shed 8 bases, and the junction held 10 bases outside the gene matches. The CDR3 protein is CASSIGQGLEGYTF. The CDR3 DNA reads as TGCGCCAGCAGCATAGGACAGGGTCTAGAGGGCTACACCTTC.

Notes on this clonotype: One end of the junction is discordant with germline, which a read error may explain. The chain links TRBV12-3 or TRBV12-4 to TRBJ1-2; 12 nucleotides agree with TRBD1. There are 15 residues in the CDR3. CDR3 in DNA: TGTGCCAGCAGCGACCGGGACAGGGGGCATGGTGGCTACATCTTC. Translation: CASSDRDRGHGGYIF.

The rearrangement uses TRBV12-3 or TRBV12-4 and TRBJ1-1; 9 bases fit TRBD1. The CDR3 loop spans 12 amino acids. V shed 8 bases and J 5 bases; nucleotides not matched to a gene: 3. The CDR3, as DNA: TGTGCCAGCGTGACAGGGGGTACTGAAGCTTTCTTT. Translating gives CASVTGGTEAFF.

This clonotype was picked up one time. V usage is TRBV24-1 and J usage is TRBJ2-3; 10 bases are shared with TRBD1. Trimming cost V 7 bases and J 4 bases; bases outside gene matches: 1. The CDR3 length is 13 residues. Per germline, CDR1 KGHDR and CDR2 SFDVKD. CDR3 sequence: CATRDRGSDTQYF. The CDR3 region has the DNA TGTGCCACCAGGGACAGGGGGTCAGATACGCAGTATTTT.

This clonotype was seen a handful of times. The chain couples TRBV29-1 to TRBJ2-1; a possible D gene is TRBD1 (5 bases). Germline V gives CDR1 SQVTM, CDR2 ANQGSEA. The V end lost 2 bases, the J end lost 8 bases, and 13 bases lay between the germline ends. The CDR3 contains 13 residues. The CDR3 DNA follows: TGCAGCGTTGAACAGGGCCCTCGGTATGAGCAGTTCTTC. Translation gives CSVEQGPRYEQFF.

This sequence joins TRBV9 and TRBJ1-2; TRBD1 matches at 7 bases. V gave up 4 bases and J gave up 1 base; unmatched junction bases: 4. The CDR3 sequence is 14 residues long. In germline, CDR1 is SGDLS, CDR2 YYNGEE. The CDR3 loop reads CASSTGDSNYGYTF. The CDR3, as DNA: TGTGCCAGCAGCACAGGGGACAGTAACTATGGCTACACCTTC.

This clonotype was seen a handful of times. V gene TRBV4-1 combines with J gene TRBJ2-2, with D unresolved. V was pared by 0 bases and J by 4 bases, with 12 bases between. This CDR3 is built from 16 residues. CDR1 is MGHRA, CDR2 YSYEKL, per germline. The CDR3 loop is CASSQDLFASTGELFF. The CDR3 DNA is TGCGCCAGCAGCCAAGATTTATTCGCGAGCACCGGGGAGCTGTTTTTT.

The table lists this clonotype with a few counts. This chain links TRBV6-5 with TRBJ1-3; D not resolved. In germline, CDR1 is MNHEY, CDR2 SVGAGI. Trimming pared 1 base from V and 2 bases from J, leaving 12 bases between. This CDR3 comprises 16 residues. The CDR3, as DNA: TGTGCCAGCAGTTACTACGGCTTATCACCTGGAAACACCATATATTTT. Protein sequence: CASSYYGLSPGNTIYF.

This chain connects TRBV19 to TRBJ1-2; D is perhaps TRBD1 (5 bases). With 7 bases removed from V and 3 bases from J, the gap between germline ends came to 12 bases. Germline CDR1 reads LNHDA; CDR2 reads SQIVND (reference sequence). The CDR3 is 13 residues long. The CDR3 sequence: CASTGGSDYGYTF. The CDR3 DNA reads TGTGCCAGTACGGGGGGTAGTGACTATGGCTACACCTTC.

CDR3 residues: CSAKTGSSYEQYF. In nucleotides, the CDR3 is TGCAGTGCTAAAACCGGGTCCTCCTACGAGCAGTACTTC. This rearrangement joins TRBV20-1 to TRBJ2-7, with unresolved D. V lost 4 bases and J lost 0, with 10 bases in between. Germline V gives CDR1 DFQATT, CDR2 SNEGSKA (reference sequence). The CDR3 runs 13 residues.

This clonotype has at least ten counts. This chain connects TRBV7-3 to TRBJ2-1; 7 bases line up with TRBD2. V dropped 2 bases and J dropped 6; count of bases not matched to a gene: 4. The germline gives CDR1 SGHTA, CDR2 FQGTGA. The CDR3 runs 14 residues. Written as DNA, the CDR3 is TGTGCCAGCAGCTTACTAGCGGCGAGCAATGAGCAGTTCTTC. Translation gives CASSLLAASNEQFF. Based on the CDR3 plus reference TRBV7-3 and TRBJ2-1, the full variable domain is GAGVSQTPSNKVTEKGKYVELRCDPISGHTALYWYRQSLGQGPEFLIYFQGTGAADDSGLPNDRFFAVRPEGSVSTLKIQRTERGDSAVYLCASSLLAASNEQFFGPGTRLTVL.

This clonotype was seen only a few times. The genes are TRBV5-1 and TRBJ2-7, with D possibly being TRBD2 (6 bases). The germline V gene encodes CDR1 SGHRS and CDR2 YFSETQ. V lost 0 bases, J lost 9 bases, and 13 bases lay in between. The CDR3 consists of 13 residues. In nucleotides, the CDR3 is TGCGCCAGCAGCTTGGAGCCGGGGGAGCGGCAGTACGTC. This sequence encodes CASSLEPGERQYV.

This chain uses TRBV7-3 with TRBJ1-1, with a possible D match to TRBD1 (6 bases). Germline lookup yields CDR1 SGHTA and CDR2 FQGTGA. Trimming cost V 1 base and J 0 bases, with 12 bases left between them. This CDR3 has 16 residues. CDR3: CASSLNGGRVNTEAFF. The DNA for the CDR3 is TGTGCCAGCAGCTTAAACGGGGGCAGGGTGAACACTGAAGCTTTCTTT. Together with reference TRBV7-3 and TRBJ1-1, the CDR3 gives the full variable domain: GAGVSQTPSNKVTEKGKYVELRCDPISGHTALYWYRQSLGQGPEFLIYFQGTGAADDSGLPNDRFFAVRPEGSVSTLKIQRTERGDSAVYLCASSLNGGRVNTEAFFGQGTRLTVV.

This chain links TRBV5-1 with TRBJ1-2; 8 bases fit TRBD1. This CDR3 comprises 13 residues. V shed 4 bases, J shed 8 bases, and the junction held 7 bases outside the gene matches. Germline V gene lookup returns CDR1 SGHRS and CDR2 YFSETQ. CDR3 protein: CASSGSRGQGYTF. CDR3 nucleotide sequence: TGCGCCAGCAGCGGCAGCAGGGGGCAGGGCTACACCTTC.

V is TRBV20-1 and J is TRBJ1-3; D unclear. V was clipped by 4 bases and J by 5 bases, with 6 bases between them. Germline V lookup: CDR1 DFQATT, CDR2 SNEGSKA (reference sequence). The CDR3 is made up of 11 amino acids. The DNA of the CDR3 is TGCAGTGCTATCTTTAGAAACACCATATATTTT. Residues: CSAIFRNTIYF.

This clonotype has more than one count but fewer than ten. The rearrangement uses TRBV4-3 and TRBJ1-5; 7 bases map to TRBD1. The V segment lost 1 base and the J segment 2 bases; nucleotides outside the gene matches: 17. There are 20 residues in the CDR3. Germline V gives CDR1 LGHNA, CDR2 YSLEER. The CDR3 nucleotides are TGCGCCAGCAGCCAAGGGGTTATACCTTCAGGGGGTTACGGCAATCAGCCCCAGCATTTT. Translated: CASSQGVIPSGGYGNQPQHF.